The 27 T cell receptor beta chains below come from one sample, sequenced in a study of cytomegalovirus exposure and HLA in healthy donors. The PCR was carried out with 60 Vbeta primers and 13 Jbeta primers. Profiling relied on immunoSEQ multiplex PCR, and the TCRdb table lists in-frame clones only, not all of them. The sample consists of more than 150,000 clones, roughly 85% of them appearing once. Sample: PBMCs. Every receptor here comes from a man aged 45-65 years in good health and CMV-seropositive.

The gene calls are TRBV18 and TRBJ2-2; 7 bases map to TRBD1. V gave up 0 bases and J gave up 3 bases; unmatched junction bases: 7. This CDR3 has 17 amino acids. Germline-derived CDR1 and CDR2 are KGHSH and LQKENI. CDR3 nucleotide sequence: TGTGCCAGCTCACCACCTATGGGACAGTCAGACACCGGGGAGCTGTTTTTT. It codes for CASSPPMGQSDTGELFF. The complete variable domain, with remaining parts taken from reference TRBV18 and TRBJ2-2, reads NAGVMQNPRHLVRRRGQEARLRCSPMKGHSHVYWYRQLPEEGLKFMVYLQKENIIDESGMPKERFSAEFPKEGPSILRIQQVVRGDSAAYFCASSPPMGQSDTGELFFGEGSRLTVL.

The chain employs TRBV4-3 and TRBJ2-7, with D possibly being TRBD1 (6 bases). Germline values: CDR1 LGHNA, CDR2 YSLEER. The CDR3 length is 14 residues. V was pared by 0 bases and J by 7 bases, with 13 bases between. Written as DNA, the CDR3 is TGCGCCAGCAGCCAAGACAGGGGAAACTATGAGCAGTACTTC. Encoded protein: CASSQDRGNYEQYF.

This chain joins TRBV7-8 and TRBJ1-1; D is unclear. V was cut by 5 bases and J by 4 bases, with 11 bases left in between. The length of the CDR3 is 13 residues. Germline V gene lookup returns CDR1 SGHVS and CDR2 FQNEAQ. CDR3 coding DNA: TGTGCCAGCAGCCAAAACCGCGGCACTGAAGCTTTCTTT. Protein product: CASSQNRGTEAFF.

The CDR3 bases are TGTGCCAGCAGCTTGTTCAGAAGAGGAAACACCATATATTTT. This translates into CASSLFRRGNTIYF. The chain recombines TRBV7-9 with TRBJ1-3; no reliable D call. The germline V gene encodes CDR1 SEHNR and CDR2 FQNEAQ (reference sequence). The CDR3 is 14 residues long. Trimming removed 3 bases at V and 4 bases at J, with 10 bases between.

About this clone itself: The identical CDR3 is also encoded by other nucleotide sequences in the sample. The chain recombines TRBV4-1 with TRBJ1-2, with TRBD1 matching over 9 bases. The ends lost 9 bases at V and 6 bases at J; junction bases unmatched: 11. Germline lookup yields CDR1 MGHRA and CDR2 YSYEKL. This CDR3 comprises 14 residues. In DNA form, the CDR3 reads TGCGCCAGTAGACGGGGGACAGGGTCTAATGGCTACACCTTC. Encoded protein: CASRRGTGSNGYTF.

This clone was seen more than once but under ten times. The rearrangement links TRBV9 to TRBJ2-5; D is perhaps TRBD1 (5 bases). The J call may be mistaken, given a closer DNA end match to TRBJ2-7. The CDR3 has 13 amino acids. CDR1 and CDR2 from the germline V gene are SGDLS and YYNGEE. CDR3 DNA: TGTGCCAGCAGTGCAGGGTCTTACTACGAGCAGTACTTC. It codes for CASSAGSYYEQYF.

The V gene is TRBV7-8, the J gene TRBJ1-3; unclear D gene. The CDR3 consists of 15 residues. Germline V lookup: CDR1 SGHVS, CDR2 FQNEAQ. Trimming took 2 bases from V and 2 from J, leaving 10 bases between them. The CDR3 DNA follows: TGTGCCAGCAGCTTATGGGAGCTGACTGGAAACACCATATATTTT. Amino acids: CASSLWELTGNTIYF.

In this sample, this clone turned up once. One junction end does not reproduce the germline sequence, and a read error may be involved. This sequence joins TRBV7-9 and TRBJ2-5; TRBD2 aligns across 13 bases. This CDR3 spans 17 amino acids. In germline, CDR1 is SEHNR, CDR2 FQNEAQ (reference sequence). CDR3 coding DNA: TGTTCCAGCAGCCTTGGAACTAGCGGGGGGGGAAAAGAGACCCAGTACTTC. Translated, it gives CSSSLGTSGGGKETQYF. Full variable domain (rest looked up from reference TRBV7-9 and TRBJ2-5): DTGVSQNPRHKITKRGQNVTFRCDPISEHNRLYWYRQTLGQGPEFLTYFQNEAQLEKSRLLSDRFSAERPKGSFSTLEIQRTEQGDSAMYLCSSSLGTSGGGKETQYFGPGTRLLVL.

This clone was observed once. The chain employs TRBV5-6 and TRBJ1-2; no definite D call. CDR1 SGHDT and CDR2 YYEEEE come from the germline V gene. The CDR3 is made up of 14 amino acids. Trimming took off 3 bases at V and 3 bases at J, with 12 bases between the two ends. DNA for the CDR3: TGTGCCAGCAGCTCTAAAGAGGCTTACTATGGCTACACCTTC. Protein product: CASSSKEAYYGYTF.

CDR3 amino acids: CASSLSEAINRDSLNTGELFF. The CDR3 nucleotides read TGTGCCAGCAGTTTATCGGAGGCGATTAACCGGGACAGTCTGAACACCGGGGAGCTGTTTTTT. The chain carries TRBV28 and TRBJ2-2, with 7 bases aligning to TRBD1. The germline V gene encodes CDR1 MDHEN and CDR2 SYDVKM. V lost 1 base to trimming and J lost 1 base; unmatched junction nucleotides: 18. The CDR3 contains 21 residues.

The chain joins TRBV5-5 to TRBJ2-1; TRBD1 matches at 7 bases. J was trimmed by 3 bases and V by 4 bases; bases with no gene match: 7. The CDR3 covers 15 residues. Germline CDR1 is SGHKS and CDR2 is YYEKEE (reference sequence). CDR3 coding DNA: TGTGCCAGCAGCACTACAGGGACAGTCTACAATGAGCAGTTCTTC. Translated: CASSTTGTVYNEQFF. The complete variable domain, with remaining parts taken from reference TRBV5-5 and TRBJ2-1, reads DAGVTQSPTHLIKTRGQQVTLRCSPISGHKSVSWYQQVLGQGPQFIFQYYEKEERGRGNFPDRFSARQFPNYSSELNVNALLLGDSALYLCASSTTGTVYNEQFFGPGTRLTVL.

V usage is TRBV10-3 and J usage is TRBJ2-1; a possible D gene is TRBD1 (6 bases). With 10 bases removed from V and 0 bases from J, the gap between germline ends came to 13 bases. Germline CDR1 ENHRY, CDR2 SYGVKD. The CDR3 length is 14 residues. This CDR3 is CATSQTGSYNEQFF. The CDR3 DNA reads TGTGCCACCTCTCAGACAGGCTCCTACAATGAGCAGTTCTTC.

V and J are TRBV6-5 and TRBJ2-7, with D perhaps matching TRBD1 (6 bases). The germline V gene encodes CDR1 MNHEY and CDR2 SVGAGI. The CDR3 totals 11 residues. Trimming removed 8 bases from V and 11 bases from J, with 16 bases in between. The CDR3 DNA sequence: TGTGCCAGCGTCCTAGGGGGTAAGGAGTACTTC. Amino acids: CASVLGGKEYF.

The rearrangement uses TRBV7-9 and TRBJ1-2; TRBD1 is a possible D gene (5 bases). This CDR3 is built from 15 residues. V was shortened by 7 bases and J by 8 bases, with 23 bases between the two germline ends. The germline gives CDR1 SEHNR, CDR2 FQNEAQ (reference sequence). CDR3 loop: CASNPQSAGSQGYTF. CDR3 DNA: TGTGCCAGCAACCCACAATCCGCAGGGTCTCAGGGCTACACCTTC. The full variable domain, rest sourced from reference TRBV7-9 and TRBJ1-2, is DTGVSQNPRHKITKRGQNVTFRCDPISEHNRLYWYRQTLGQGPEFLTYFQNEAQLEKSRLLSDRFSAERPKGSFSTLEIQRTEQGDSAMYLCASNPQSAGSQGYTFGSGTRLTVV.

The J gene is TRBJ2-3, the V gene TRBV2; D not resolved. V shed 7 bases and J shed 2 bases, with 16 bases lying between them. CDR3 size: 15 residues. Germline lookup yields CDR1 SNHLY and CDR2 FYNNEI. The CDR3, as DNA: TGTGCCAGCACTCGCTCGGAGCTTTCCACAGATACGCAGTATTTT. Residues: CASTRSELSTDTQYF.

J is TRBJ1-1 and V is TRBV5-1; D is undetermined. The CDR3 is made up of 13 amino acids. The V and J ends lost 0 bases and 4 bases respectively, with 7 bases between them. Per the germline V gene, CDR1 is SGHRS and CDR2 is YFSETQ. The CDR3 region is CASSLESFTEAFF. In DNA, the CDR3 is TGCGCCAGCAGCTTGGAGAGCTTCACTGAAGCTTTCTTT.

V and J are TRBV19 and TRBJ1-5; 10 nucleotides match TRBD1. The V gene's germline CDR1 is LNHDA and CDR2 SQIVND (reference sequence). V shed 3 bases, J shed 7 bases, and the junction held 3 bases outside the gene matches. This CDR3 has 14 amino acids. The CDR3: CASSMTGGMQPQHF. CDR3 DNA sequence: TGTGCCAGTAGTATGACAGGGGGCATGCAGCCCCAGCATTTT. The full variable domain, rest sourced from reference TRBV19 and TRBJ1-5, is DGGITQSPKYLFRKEGQNVTLSCEQNLNHDAMYWYRQDPGQGLRLIYYSQIVNDFQKGDIAEGYSVSREKKESFPLTVTSAQKNPTAFYLCASSMTGGMQPQHFGDGTRLSIL.

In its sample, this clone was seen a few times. The CDR3 reads CSAAVSYGYTF. CDR3 in DNA: TGCAGTGCGGCAGTATCGTATGGCTACACCTTC. J is TRBJ1-2 and V is TRBV20-1; no firm D call. The V and J ends lost 6 bases and 5 bases respectively, with 10 bases between them. The CDR3 extends over 11 amino acids. Germline loops: CDR1 DFQATT, CDR2 SNEGSKA (reference sequence).

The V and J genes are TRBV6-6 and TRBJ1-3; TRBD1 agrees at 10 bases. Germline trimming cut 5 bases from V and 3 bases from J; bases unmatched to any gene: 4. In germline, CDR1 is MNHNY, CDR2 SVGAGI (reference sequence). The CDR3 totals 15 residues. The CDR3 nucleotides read TGTGCCAGCAGTAGACAGGGGGCTAATGGAAACACCATATATTTT. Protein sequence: CASSRQGANGNTIYF.

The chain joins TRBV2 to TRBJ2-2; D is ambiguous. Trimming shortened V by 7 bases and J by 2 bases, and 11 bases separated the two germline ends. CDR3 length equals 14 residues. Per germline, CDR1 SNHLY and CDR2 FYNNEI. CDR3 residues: CASKVTPNTGELFF. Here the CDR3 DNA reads TGTGCCAGCAAAGTGACACCAAACACCGGGGAGCTGTTTTTT.

The CDR3 here is CASSGTSGGPQDTQYF. The DNA of the CDR3 is TGTGCCAGCAGTGGGACTAGCGGGGGGCCCCAAGATACGCAGTATTTT. J is TRBJ2-3 and V is TRBV6-1; 14 bases map to TRBD2. CDR1 and CDR2 (germline): MNHNS, SASEGT. The CDR3 runs 16 residues. V shed 4 bases and J 5 bases; nucleotides not matched to a gene: 5.

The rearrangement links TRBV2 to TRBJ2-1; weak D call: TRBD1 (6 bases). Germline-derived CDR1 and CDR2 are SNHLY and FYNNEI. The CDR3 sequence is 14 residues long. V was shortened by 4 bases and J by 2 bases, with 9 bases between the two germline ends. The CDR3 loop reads CASSGTAAYNEQFF. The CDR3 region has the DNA TGTGCCAGCAGTGGGACAGCGGCCTACAATGAGCAGTTCTTC. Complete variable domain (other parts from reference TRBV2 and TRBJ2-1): EPEVTQTPSHQVTQMGQEVILRCVPISNHLYFYWYRQILGQKVEFLVSFYNNEISEKSEIFDDQFSVERPDGSNFTLKIRSTKLEDSAMYFCASSGTAAYNEQFFGPGTRLTVL.

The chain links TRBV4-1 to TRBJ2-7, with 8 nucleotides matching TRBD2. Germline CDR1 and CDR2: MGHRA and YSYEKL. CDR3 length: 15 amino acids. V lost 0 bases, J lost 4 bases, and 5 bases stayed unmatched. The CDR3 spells CASSQDRGGRYEQYV. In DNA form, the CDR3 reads TGCGCCAGCAGCCAAGATCGGGGGGGAAGATACGAGCAGTACGTC.

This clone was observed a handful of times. CDR3 protein: CASSLALAGSYEQFF. The CDR3 bases are TGTGCCAGCAGCTTGGCGCTAGCGGGGTCATATGAGCAGTTCTTC. The chain employs TRBV7-6 and TRBJ2-1; 9 bases line up with TRBD2. The CDR3 covers 15 residues. Germline V gene sequence: CDR1 SGHVS, CDR2 FNYEAQ. V lost 3 bases to trimming and J lost 8 bases; unmatched junction nucleotides: 8.

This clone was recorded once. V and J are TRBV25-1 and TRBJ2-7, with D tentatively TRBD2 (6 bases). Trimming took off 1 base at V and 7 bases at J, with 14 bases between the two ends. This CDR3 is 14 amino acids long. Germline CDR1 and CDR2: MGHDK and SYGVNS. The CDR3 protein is CASSESYNGGEQYF. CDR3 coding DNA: TGTGCCAGCAGTGAATCATATAATGGGGGGGAGCAGTACTTC.

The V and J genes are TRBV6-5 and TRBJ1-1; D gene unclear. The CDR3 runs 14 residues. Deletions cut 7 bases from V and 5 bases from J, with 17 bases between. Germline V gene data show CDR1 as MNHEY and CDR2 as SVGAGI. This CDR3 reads CASTLNRGTTEAFF. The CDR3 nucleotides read TGTGCCAGCACTCTGAATCGGGGTACTACTGAAGCTTTCTTT.

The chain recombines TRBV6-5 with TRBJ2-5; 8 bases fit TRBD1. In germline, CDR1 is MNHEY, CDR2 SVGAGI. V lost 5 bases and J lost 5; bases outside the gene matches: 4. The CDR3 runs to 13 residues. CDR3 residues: CASSRTGMETQYF. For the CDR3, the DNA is TGTGCCAGCAGTAGGACAGGGATGGAGACCCAGTACTTC.